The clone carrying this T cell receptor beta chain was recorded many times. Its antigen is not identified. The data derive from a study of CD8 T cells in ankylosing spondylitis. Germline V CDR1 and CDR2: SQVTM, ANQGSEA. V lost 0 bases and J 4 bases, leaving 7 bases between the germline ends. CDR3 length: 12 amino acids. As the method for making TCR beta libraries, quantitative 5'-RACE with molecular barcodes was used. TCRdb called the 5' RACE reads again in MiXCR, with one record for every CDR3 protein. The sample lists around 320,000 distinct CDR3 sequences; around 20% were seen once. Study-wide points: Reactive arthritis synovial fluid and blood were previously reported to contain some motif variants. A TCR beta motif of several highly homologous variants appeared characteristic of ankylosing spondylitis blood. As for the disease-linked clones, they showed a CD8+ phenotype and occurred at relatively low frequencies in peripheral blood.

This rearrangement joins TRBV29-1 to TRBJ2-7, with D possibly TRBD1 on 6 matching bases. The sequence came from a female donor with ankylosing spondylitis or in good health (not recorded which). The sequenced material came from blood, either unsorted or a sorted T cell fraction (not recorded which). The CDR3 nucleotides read TGCAGCGTTGAAGAAACAGGGTACGAGCAGTACTTC. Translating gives CSVEETGYEQYF.